Each of the 20 T cell receptor beta chains below was sequenced from the same sample in a study of T cell responses to AZD1222 COVID-19 vaccine. Generated by immunoSEQ multiplex PCR, the TCRdb table keeps only in-frame clones and is missing some. The top ten hold 25% to 30% of the sample, which has about 180,000 clones, about 88% seen once. This sample comprised peripheral blood, obtained 28 days after the second AZD1222 dose. The receptors were sampled from an adult who received the AZD1222 COVID-19 vaccine.

V usage is TRBV14 and J usage is TRBJ2-5, with 9 bases identical to TRBD2. Germline V gene lookup returns CDR1 SGHDN and CDR2 FVKESK. J lost 5 bases, V lost 4 bases, and 8 bases had no gene match. The CDR3 consists of 15 residues. The CDR3 bases are TGTGCCAGCAGCCTTACGGGACTAGCATCGGAGACCCAGTACTTC. Amino acids: CASSLTGLASETQYF. The variable domain in full, completed from reference TRBV14 and TRBJ2-5, reads EAGVTQFPSHSVIEKGQTVTLRCDPISGHDNLYWYRRVMGKEIKFLLHFVKESKQDESGMPNNRFLAERTGGTYSTLKVQPAELEDSGVYFCASSLTGLASETQYFGPGTRLLVL.

The rearrangement joins TRBV19 to TRBJ2-1, with TRBD1 as a possible D gene (8 bases). Germline CDR1 reads LNHDA; CDR2 reads SQIVND (reference sequence). V lost 2 bases to trimming and J lost 4 bases, with 15 bases between them. This CDR3 is built from 16 residues. The CDR3 DNA follows: TGTGCCAGTAGTATAAAGACAGGGGAGGGGTACAATGAGCAGTTCTTC. Protein: CASSIKTGEGYNEQFF.

The sample holds a few counts of this clone. This same CDR3 is encoded by further DNA sequences in the sample. In nucleotides, the CDR3 is TGTGCCATCAGTGAGTCTGGGGGCGCGGGCTATGGCTACACCTTC. Translating it yields CAISESGGAGYGYTF. V and J are TRBV10-3 and TRBJ1-2; perhaps TRBD1 as D (6 bases). V lost 0 bases and J lost 4, with 12 bases in between. The CDR3 has 15 residues. The germline CDR1 and CDR2 sequences are ENHRY and SYGVKD.

This chain joins TRBV6-5 and TRBJ1-2; D not certain. Germline values: CDR1 MNHEY, CDR2 SVGAGI. This CDR3 comprises 13 residues. The V end was cut by 7 bases, the J end by 7 bases, with 16 bases between. The CDR3 here is CASKEQGRVGYTF. CDR3 in DNA: TGTGCCAGCAAAGAGCAAGGGAGAGTTGGCTACACCTTC.

The chain employs TRBV4-1 and TRBJ2-5, with TRBD1 matching 8 bases. CDR3 length: 13 amino acids. Losses at the gene ends were 6 bases for V and 7 bases for J; bases not matched to a gene: 7. Looked up from germline, CDR1 is MGHRA and CDR2 is YSYEKL. CDR3 loop: CASSQLQGGTQYF. CDR3 bases: TGCGCCAGCAGTCAATTACAGGGGGGGACCCAGTACTTC.

This rearrangement joins TRBV24-1 to TRBJ1-1; D is unclear. Trimming shortened V by 8 bases and J by 4 bases, and 10 bases separated the two germline ends. This CDR3 region has 12 residues. CDR1 KGHDR and CDR2 SFDVKD come from the germline V gene. The CDR3 nucleotides are TGTGCCACCAAGGGAGGTGGCACTGAAGCTTTCTTT. It encodes CATKGGGTEAFF.

The chain employs TRBV7-9 and TRBJ2-7; TRBD2 matches at 13 bases. The CDR3 is 15 amino acids. Germline V gene sequence: CDR1 SEHNR, CDR2 FQNEAQ (reference sequence). With V trimmed by 1 base and J by 6 bases, 3 bases remained unmatched. The chain's CDR3 is CASSLGGLAGTEQYF. The CDR3 DNA follows: TGTGCCAGCAGCTTAGGGGGACTAGCGGGAACCGAGCAGTACTTC.

V and J are TRBV5-5 and TRBJ2-2, with 11 bases aligning to TRBD2. J gave up 5 bases and V 4 bases, and 4 bases lay outside the gene matches. The CDR3 has 15 amino acids. Germline CDR1 is SGHKS and CDR2 is YYEKEE (reference sequence). CDR3: CASSDRTSGTGELFF. The CDR3 coding sequence is TGTGCCAGCAGCGACCGGACTAGCGGGACCGGGGAGCTGTTTTTT.

In its sample, this clone was seen once. V gene TRBV19 combines with J gene TRBJ1-5; perhaps TRBD1 as D (5 bases). Germline V gene sequence: CDR1 LNHDA, CDR2 SQIVND (reference sequence). The CDR3 runs to 12 residues. Trimming cost V 0 bases and J 14 bases, with 11 bases left between them. The CDR3 DNA is TGTGCCAGTAGTATAGATCTGGGGCCAAAGCATTTT. Translation: CASSIDLGPKHF.

The chain combines TRBV11-1 with TRBJ1-6; 11 nucleotides align to TRBD1. Trimming at V came to 8 bases and at J to 7 bases, leaving 1 base not matched to a gene. Germline-derived CDR1 and CDR2 are SGHAT and FQDESV (reference sequence). The CDR3 consists of 13 residues. In DNA, the CDR3 is TGTGCCAGCCGGGACAGGGGGAATTCACCCCTCCACTTT. This encodes CASRDRGNSPLHF.

The V gene is TRBV2, the J gene TRBJ2-3, with D perhaps matching TRBD2 (5 bases). CDR3 size: 14 residues. Germline V CDR1 and CDR2: SNHLY, FYNNEI. Trimming left V 4 bases short and J 1 base short, with 9 bases between. DNA of the CDR3: TGTGCCAGCAGTGTTATTAGCGGCACAGATACGCAGTATTTT. Translated: CASSVISGTDTQYF.

This chain connects TRBV7-6 to TRBJ2-7; D unresolved. Germline lookup yields CDR1 SGHVS and CDR2 FNYEAQ. The CDR3 covers 13 residues. V was clipped by 2 bases and J by 1 base, with 6 bases between them. In DNA, the CDR3 is TGTGCCAGCAGCTTATCCGGTTCCTACGAGCAGTACTTC. It yields the protein CASSLSGSYEQYF.

The CDR3 coding sequence is TGCGCCAGCAGGGGAGACTCCGCCGGGGAGCTGTTTTTT. It translates to CASRGDSAGELFF. This chain links TRBV5-1 with TRBJ2-2, with a weak D call TRBD2 (5 bases). The CDR3 has 13 amino acids. Germline V CDR1 and CDR2: SGHRS, YFSETQ. The V end lost 5 bases, the J end lost 6 bases, and 11 bases lay between the germline ends.

The V call is TRBV6-5, the J call TRBJ2-7, with D possibly matching TRBD2 (6 bases). The CDR3 covers 12 residues. Trimming took 5 bases from V and 3 from J, leaving 8 bases between them. Germline V gives CDR1 MNHEY, CDR2 SVGAGI. CDR3 bases: TGTGCCAGCAGTCTGGAGGGCTACGAGCAGTACTTC. As protein: CASSLEGYEQYF.

V usage is TRBV14 and J usage is TRBJ2-7; TRBD2 is a possible D gene (6 bases). This CDR3 is 14 amino acids long. The V and J ends lost 4 bases and 0 bases respectively, with 10 bases between them. In germline, CDR1 is SGHDN, CDR2 FVKESK. In nucleotides, the CDR3 is TGTGCCAGCAGCCGCCGGGAGACCTCCTACGAGCAGTACTTC. This sequence encodes CASSRRETSYEQYF. Full variable domain (outside the CDR3, taken from reference TRBV14 and TRBJ2-7): EAGVTQFPSHSVIEKGQTVTLRCDPISGHDNLYWYRRVMGKEIKFLLHFVKESKQDESGMPNNRFLAERTGGTYSTLKVQPAELEDSGVYFCASSRRETSYEQYFGPGTRLTVT.

CDR3 bases: TGTGCCACCAGTAAGTCAGGGGTGTTGAACGAGCAGTACTTC. Encoded protein: CATSKSGVLNEQYF. The rearrangement uses TRBV24-1 and TRBJ2-7; maybe TRBD1 (6 bases). This CDR3 comprises 14 residues. Germline assignment: CDR1 KGHDR and CDR2 SFDVKD. V lost 6 bases to trimming and J lost 5 bases, with 16 bases between them.

This rearrangement joins TRBV4-3 to TRBJ2-3; 9 positions match TRBD2. V lost 0 bases to trimming and J lost 3 bases; unmatched junction nucleotides: 10. This CDR3 region has 18 residues. Looked up from germline, CDR1 is LGHNA and CDR2 is YSLEER. CDR3 nucleotides: TGCGCCAGCAGCCAAGATAGTCCTGCGGGAGGGCGTACAGATACGCAGTATTTT. Its translation is CASSQDSPAGGRTDTQYF.

The chain carries TRBV6-2 or TRBV6-3 and TRBJ2-2; 9 nucleotides align to TRBD1. The V gene end was trimmed by 6 bases and the J gene end by 6 bases; junction bases not matched to a gene: 2. This CDR3 contains 13 residues. Germline V gives CDR1 MNHEY, CDR2 SVGEGT. The CDR3 here is CASSTGGPGELFF. In DNA form, the CDR3 reads TGTGCCAGCAGCACAGGGGGCCCCGGGGAGCTGTTTTTT.

The genes are TRBV7-9 and TRBJ2-3; possibly TRBD2 for D (5 bases). Per the germline V gene, CDR1 is SEHNR and CDR2 is FQNEAQ (reference sequence). V shed 5 bases and J shed 5 bases, with 14 bases lying between them. CDR3 length equals 14 residues. CDR3 sequence reads: CASSPGQAGDTQYF. The CDR3 DNA reads TGTGCCAGCAGCCCGGGCCAGGCGGGAGATACGCAGTATTTT.

The chain joins TRBV15 to TRBJ1-5, with 12 bases matching TRBD1. The germline CDR1 and CDR2 sequences are LNHNV and YYDKDF (reference sequence). The V gene end was trimmed by 0 bases and the J gene end by 9 bases; junction bases not matched to a gene: 9. The length of the CDR3 is 17 residues. The CDR3, as DNA: TGTGCCACCAGCAGAGAAGGGACAGGGGGCGCGGTGTCGCCCCAGCATTTT. Protein: CATSREGTGGAVSPQHF.